The clone carrying this TCR beta chain was detected only once. Its antigen is unidentified. This sample is drawn from a study of OX40 agonist ivuxolimab in advanced cancers. For the study at large: Patients took ivuxolimab, an agonistic anti-OX40 (CD134) antibody. Study-wide points: No antigen was identified for the clonally expanded peripheral T cells. At 0.1 to 3.0 mg/kg, CD4+ and CD8+ blood T cells expanded clonally by week 6.

Clones were read by immunoSEQ multiplex PCR, and TCRdb kept only the in-frame ones, dropping some. Among tens of thousands of clones listed, 75% to 85% were seen once. The source is an adult with an advanced solid tumor such as melanoma, head and neck, liver or kidney cancer. Specimen: CD4+ or CD8+ T cells sorted from blood, collected in a trial of the OX40 agonist ivuxolimab.

CDR3 protein: CASSQGRDRSYGYTF. The DNA for the CDR3 is TGCGCCAGCAGCCAAGGCCGGGACCGATCCTATGGCTACACCTTC. The chain carries TRBV4-3 and TRBJ1-2, with D possibly matching TRBD1 (5 bases). V lost 1 base and J lost 4, with 13 bases in between. Germline V CDR1 and CDR2: LGHNA, YSLEER. The CDR3 is 15 residues long.